The T cell receptor beta chain under discussion was sequenced for a study of T cells in Graves' hyperthyroidism and ophthalmopathy. Study-level points and caveats: Ophthalmopathy, as predicted by the model, came a median around 7 months after the prediction.

Trimming took 4 bases from V and 2 from J, leaving 23 bases between them. The CDR3 is made up of 18 amino acids. Germline values: CDR1 SGHTS, CDR2 YDEGEE. Amplification targeted TCR beta CDR3 regions from RNA transcripts. RT-PCR in the first round (using the HTBI primer set) targeted the TCR CDR3. From the multiplex PCR reads, TCRdb called clonotypes with MiXCR, one entry per CDR3 protein. The sample carries 450,000 to 500,000 distinct CDR3 sequences, less than 25% recorded once. Concerning this clonotype: Its specificity is unknown.

Material: blood. The V call is TRBV5-8, the J call TRBJ2-3; D not resolved. The TCR sequence derives from a woman in her 70s with Graves' ophthalmopathy. The CDR3 DNA reads TGTGCCAGCAGCGTATCCCCCCGAGCGCCCGCGCTCACAGATACGCAGTATTTT. Translation gives CASSVSPRAPALTDTQYF.